These T cell receptor beta chains were read from a single sample in a study of blood T cell repertoires in COVID-19. Profiled with immunoSEQ multiplex PCR; TCRdb holds only in-frame clones, not every one. This table has about 52,000 clones, 75% to 95% appearing once. Source material: peripheral blood. These receptors were obtained from a man aged 50 to 60 with active COVID-19. Each CDR3 is given with its conserved first and last residue. The D gene is left open where the match is weak. Expanded clones get a size class; other rows say once, few or many, or leave the size out.

V	D	size	J	CDR3	DNA
TRBV7-9	NA	NA	TRBJ1-1	CASSRGGTEAFF	TGTGCCAGCAGCCGGGGGGGCACTGAAGCTTTCTTT
TRBV18	TRBD1	NA	TRBJ2-2	CASSRGQGTGTGELFF	TGTGCCAGCTCACGAGGACAGGGCACAGGCACCGGGGAGCTGTTTTTT
TRBV11-2	TRBD2	NA	TRBJ2-7	CASSLGTSGSEQYF	TGTGCCAGCAGCTTAGGGACTAGCGGGAGTGAGCAGTACTTC
TRBV28	NA	NA	TRBJ2-1	CASSLAQDYNEQFF	TGTGCCAGCAGTTTGGCACAGGATTACAATGAGCAGTTCTTC
TRBV18	NA	NA	TRBJ2-3	CASSPQGTGLTDTQYF	TGTGCCAGCTCACCACAGGGAACAGGTTTGACAGATACGCAGTATTTT
TRBV6-1	TRBD1	NA	TRBJ1-1	CASSEQGAGTEAFF	TGTGCCAGCAGTGAACAGGGGGCAGGCACTGAAGCTTTCTTT
TRBV27	NA	few	TRBJ2-7	CASRASRALIYEQYF	TGTGCCAGCAGGGCAAGCAGGGCCCTGATCTACGAGCAGTACTTC
TRBV11-3	TRBD2	NA	TRBJ2-3	CASSFGGLTDTQYF	TGTGCCAGCAGCTTCGGGGGGTTAACAGATACGCAGTATTTT
TRBV11-3	TRBD2	NA	TRBJ2-1	CASSLGAGGYNEQFF	TGTGCCAGCAGCTTAGGGGCGGGGGGATACAATGAGCAGTTCTTC
TRBV28	NA	NA	TRBJ2-3	CASKIRSSTDTQYF	TGTGCCAGCAAGATTCGGTCTAGCACAGATACGCAGTATTTT
TRBV27	NA	NA	TRBJ1-5	CASSAGLSNQPQHF	TGTGCCAGCAGTGCCGGTCTTAGCAATCAGCCCCAGCATTTT
TRBV6-6	TRBD2	once	TRBJ2-3	CASSWTSAQYF	TGTGCCAGCAGTTGGACTAGCGCACAGTATTTT
TRBV3-1/TRBV3-2	TRBD2	NA	TRBJ2-5	CASSVRLAGVKETQYF	TGTGCCAGCAGCGTTCGACTAGCGGGGGTTAAAGAGACCCAGTACTTC
TRBV2	NA	NA	TRBJ1-2	CASSETGGAAGYTF	TGTGCCAGCAGTGAAACGGGGGGCGCAGCTGGCTACACCTTC
TRBV3-1/TRBV3-2	TRBD1	NA	TRBJ2-7	CASSQGGQGEAYF	TGTGCCAGCAGCCAGGGGGGACAGGGGGAGGCGTACTTC
TRBV29-1	NA	NA	TRBJ2-1	CSETDSYNEQFF	TGCAGCGAGACGGACAGTTACAATGAGCAGTTCTTC
TRBV7-2	NA	NA	TRBJ2-7	CASSTSQGYEQYF	TGTGCCAGCAGCACGTCGCAGGGCTACGAGCAGTACTTC
TRBV19	NA	NA	TRBJ1-1	CASKEWGVNTEAFF	TGTGCCAGTAAGGAGTGGGGAGTAAACACTGAAGCTTTCTTT
TRBV5-1	NA	NA	TRBJ2-5	CASSLELPGETQYF	TGCGCCAGCAGCTTGGAACTGCCAGGAGAGACCCAGTACTTC
TRBV2	TRBD2	NA	TRBJ2-5	CASKPNSGGQETQYF	TGTGCCAGCAAGCCGAATTCGGGGGGGCAAGAGACCCAGTACTTC